This TCR beta chain came from a study of shared clonotypes between healthy human individuals. The naive CD8 subset, CD45RO-negative cells positively selected for CCR7, excluded terminally differentiated effector memory CD45RA+ cells. Each sample came from a Caucasian adult donor living in Nashville, Tennessee. Data came from immunoSEQ multiplex PCR; TCRdb stores just in-frame clones and leaves some out. The repertoire consists of millions of clones, with about 95% occurring once and the leading ten covering approximately 1.2%. Trimming shortened V by 0 bases and J by 4 bases, and 15 bases separated the two germline ends. CDR3 length equals 16 residues. Germline-derived CDR1 and CDR2 are SGHVS and FQNEAQ.

The receptor was derived from a man aged 18 to 30 in good health. The genes are TRBV7-8 and TRBJ1-1; D is ambiguous. Sample: naive CD8+ T cells sorted from blood. Here the CDR3 DNA reads TGTGCCAGCAGCTTAGCGTTATCGGGGATCGGCACTGAAGCTTTCTTT. This sequence encodes CASSLALSGIGTEAFF.